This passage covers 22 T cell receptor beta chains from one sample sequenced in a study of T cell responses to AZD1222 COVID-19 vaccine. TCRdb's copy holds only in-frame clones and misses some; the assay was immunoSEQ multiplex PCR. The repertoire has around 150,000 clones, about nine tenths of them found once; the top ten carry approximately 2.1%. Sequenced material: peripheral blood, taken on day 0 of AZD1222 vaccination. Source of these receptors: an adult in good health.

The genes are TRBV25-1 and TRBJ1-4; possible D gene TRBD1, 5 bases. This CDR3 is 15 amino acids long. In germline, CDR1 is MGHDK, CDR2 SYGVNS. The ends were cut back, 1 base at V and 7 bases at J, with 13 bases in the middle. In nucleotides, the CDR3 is TGTGCCAGCAGTGAATTAGGGACGGGGCGTGAAAAACTGTTTTTT. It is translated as CASSELGTGREKLFF.

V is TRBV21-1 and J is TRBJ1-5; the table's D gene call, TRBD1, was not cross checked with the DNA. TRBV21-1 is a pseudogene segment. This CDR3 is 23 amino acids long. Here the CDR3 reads CASSKPWRVGSGQRDYSNQPQHF. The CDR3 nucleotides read TGTGCCAGCAGCAAACCGTGGAGAGTTGGGTCGGGACAAAGGGATTATAGCAATCAGCCCCAGCATTTT.

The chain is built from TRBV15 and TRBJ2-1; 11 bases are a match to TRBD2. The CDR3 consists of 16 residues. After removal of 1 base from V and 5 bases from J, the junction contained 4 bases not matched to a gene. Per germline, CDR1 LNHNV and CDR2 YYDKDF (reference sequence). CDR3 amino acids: CATSRGGGLADNEQFF. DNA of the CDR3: TGTGCCACCAGCAGAGGAGGGGGACTAGCGGACAATGAGCAGTTCTTC.

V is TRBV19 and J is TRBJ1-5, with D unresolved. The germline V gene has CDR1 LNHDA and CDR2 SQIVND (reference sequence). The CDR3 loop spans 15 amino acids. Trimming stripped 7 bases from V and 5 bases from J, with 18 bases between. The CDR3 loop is CASTQGGRRHQPQHF. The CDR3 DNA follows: TGTGCCAGTACCCAAGGAGGGCGTCGGCATCAGCCCCAGCATTTT.

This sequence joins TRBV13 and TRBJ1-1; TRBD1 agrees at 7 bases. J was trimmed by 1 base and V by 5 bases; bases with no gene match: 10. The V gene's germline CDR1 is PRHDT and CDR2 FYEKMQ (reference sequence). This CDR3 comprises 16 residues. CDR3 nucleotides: TGTGCCAGCAGCCCGGGGGACAGTTTACCGAACACTGAAGCTTTCTTT. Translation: CASSPGDSLPNTEAFF.

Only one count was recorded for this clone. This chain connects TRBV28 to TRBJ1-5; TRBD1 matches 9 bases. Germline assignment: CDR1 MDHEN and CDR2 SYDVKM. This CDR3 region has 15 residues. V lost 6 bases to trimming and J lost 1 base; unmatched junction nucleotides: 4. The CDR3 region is CASRRDRASNQPQHF. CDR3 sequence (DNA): TGTGCCAGCAGGCGGGACAGGGCAAGCAATCAGCCCCAGCATTTT.

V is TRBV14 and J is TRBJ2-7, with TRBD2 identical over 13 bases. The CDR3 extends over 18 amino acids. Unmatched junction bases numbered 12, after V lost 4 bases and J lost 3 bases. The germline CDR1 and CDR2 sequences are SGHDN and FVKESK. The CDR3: CASSPTDQGLAGNYEQYF. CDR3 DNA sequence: TGTGCCAGCAGCCCGACAGATCAGGGACTAGCGGGGAACTACGAGCAGTACTTC.

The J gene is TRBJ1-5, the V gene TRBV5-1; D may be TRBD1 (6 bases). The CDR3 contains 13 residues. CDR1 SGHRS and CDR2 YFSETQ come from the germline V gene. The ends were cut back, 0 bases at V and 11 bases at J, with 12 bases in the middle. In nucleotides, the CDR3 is TGCGCCAGCAGCTTGGCCGGGGGGGCGACCCAGCATTTT. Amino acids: CASSLAGGATQHF.

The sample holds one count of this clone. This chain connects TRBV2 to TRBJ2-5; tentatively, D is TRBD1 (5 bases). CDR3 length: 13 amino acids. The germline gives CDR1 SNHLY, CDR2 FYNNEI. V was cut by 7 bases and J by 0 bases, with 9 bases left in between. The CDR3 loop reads CASTRQHQETQYF. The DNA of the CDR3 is TGTGCCAGCACTCGACAGCACCAAGAGACCCAGTACTTC. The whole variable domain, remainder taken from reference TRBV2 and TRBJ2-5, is EPEVTQTPSHQVTQMGQEVILRCVPISNHLYFYWYRQILGQKVEFLVSFYNNEISEKSEIFDDQFSVERPDGSNFTLKIRSTKLEDSAMYFCASTRQHQETQYFGPGTRLLVL.

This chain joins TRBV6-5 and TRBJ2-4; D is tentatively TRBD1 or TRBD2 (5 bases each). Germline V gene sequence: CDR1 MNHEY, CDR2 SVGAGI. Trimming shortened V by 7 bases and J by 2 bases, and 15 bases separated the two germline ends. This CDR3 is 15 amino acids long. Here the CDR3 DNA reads TGTGCCAGCATCCCCCAAGGGGAGCCCAAAAACATTCAGTACTTC. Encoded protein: CASIPQGEPKNIQYF.

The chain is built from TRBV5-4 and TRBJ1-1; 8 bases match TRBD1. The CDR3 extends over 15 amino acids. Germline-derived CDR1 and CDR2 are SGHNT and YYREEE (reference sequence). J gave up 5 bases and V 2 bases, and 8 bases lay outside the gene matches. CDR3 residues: CASSFGTGGKTEAFF. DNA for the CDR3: TGTGCCAGCAGCTTTGGTACAGGGGGGAAGACTGAAGCTTTCTTT.

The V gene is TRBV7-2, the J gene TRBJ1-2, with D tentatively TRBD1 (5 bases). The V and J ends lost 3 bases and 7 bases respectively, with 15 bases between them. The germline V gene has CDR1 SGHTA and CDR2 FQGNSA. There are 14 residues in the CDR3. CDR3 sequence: CASSFAGRGGGYTF. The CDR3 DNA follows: TGTGCCAGCAGCTTCGCGGGACGTGGCGGTGGCTACACCTTC.

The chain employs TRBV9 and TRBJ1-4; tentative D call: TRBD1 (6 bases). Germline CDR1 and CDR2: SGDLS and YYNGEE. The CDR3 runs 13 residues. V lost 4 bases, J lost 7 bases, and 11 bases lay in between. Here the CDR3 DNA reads TGTGCCAGCAGCCCCGGGACACCTGAAAAACTGTTTTTT. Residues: CASSPGTPEKLFF.

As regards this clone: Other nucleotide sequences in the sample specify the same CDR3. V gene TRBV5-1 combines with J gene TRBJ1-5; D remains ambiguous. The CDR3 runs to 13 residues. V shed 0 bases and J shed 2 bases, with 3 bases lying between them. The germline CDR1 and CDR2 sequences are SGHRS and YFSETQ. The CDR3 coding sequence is TGCGCCAGCAGCTTGGACGGCAATCAGCCCCAGCATTTT. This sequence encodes CASSLDGNQPQHF. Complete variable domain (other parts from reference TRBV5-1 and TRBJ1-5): KAGVTQTPRYLIKTRGQQVTLSCSPISGHRSVSWYQQTPGQGLQFLFEYFSETQRNKGNFPGRFSGRQFSNSRSEMNVSTLELGDSALYLCASSLDGNQPQHFGDGTRLSIL.

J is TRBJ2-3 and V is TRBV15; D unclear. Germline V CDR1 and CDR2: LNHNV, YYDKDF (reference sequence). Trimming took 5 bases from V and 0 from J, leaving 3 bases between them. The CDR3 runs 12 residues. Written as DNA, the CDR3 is TGTGCCACCAGCCTTAGCACAGATACGCAGTATTTT. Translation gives CATSLSTDTQYF.

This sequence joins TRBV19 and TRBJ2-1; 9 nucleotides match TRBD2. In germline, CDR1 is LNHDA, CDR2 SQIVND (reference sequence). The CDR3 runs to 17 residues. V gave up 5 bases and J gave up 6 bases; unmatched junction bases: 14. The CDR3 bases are TGTGCCAGTAGTCCCGGGGTGGCGGGAGGGAGTCCCAATGAGCAGTTCTTC. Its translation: CASSPGVAGGSPNEQFF.

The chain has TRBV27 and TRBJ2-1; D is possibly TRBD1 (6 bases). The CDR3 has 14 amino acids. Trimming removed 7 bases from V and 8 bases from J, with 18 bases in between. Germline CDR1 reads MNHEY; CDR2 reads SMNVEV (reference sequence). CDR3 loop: CASMGAGDGYEQFF. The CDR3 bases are TGTGCCAGCATGGGGGCAGGGGACGGATATGAGCAGTTCTTC.

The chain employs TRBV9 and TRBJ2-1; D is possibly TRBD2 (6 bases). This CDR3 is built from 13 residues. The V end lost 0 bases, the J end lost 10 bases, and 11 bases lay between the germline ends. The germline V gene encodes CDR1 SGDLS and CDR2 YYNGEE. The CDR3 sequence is CASSVVTSSEQFF. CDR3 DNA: TGTGCCAGCAGCGTAGTAACTAGCAGCGAGCAGTTCTTC.

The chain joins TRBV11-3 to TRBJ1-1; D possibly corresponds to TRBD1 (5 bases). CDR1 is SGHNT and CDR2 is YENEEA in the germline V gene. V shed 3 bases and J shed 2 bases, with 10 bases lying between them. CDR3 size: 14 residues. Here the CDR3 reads CASSFQGKNTEAFF. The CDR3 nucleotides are TGTGCCAGCAGCTTTCAGGGTAAAAACACTGAAGCTTTCTTT.

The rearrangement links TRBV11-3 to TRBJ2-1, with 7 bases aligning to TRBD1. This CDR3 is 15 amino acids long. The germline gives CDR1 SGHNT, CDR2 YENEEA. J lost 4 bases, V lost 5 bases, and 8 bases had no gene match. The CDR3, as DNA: TGTGCCAGCAGCGTCCCTGGGACAGCTTACAATGAGCAGTTCTTC. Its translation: CASSVPGTAYNEQFF. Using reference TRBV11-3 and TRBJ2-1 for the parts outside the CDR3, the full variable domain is EAGVVQSPRYKIIEKKQPVAFWCNPISGHNTLYWYLQNLGQGPELLIRYENEEAVDDSQLPKDRFSAERLKGVDSTLKIQPAELGDSAVYLCASSVPGTAYNEQFFGPGTRLTVL.

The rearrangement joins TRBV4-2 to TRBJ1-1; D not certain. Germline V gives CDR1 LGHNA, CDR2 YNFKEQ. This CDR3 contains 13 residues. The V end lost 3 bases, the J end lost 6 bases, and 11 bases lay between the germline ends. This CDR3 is CASSQNTLSEAFF. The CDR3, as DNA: TGTGCCAGCAGCCAGAATACGCTCTCTGAAGCTTTCTTT.

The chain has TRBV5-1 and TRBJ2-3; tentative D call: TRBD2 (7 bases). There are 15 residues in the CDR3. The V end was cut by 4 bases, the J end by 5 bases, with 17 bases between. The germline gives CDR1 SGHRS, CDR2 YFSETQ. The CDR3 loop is CASSGGGLRGDTQYF. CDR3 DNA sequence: TGCGCCAGCAGCGGCGGGGGCCTCCGGGGAGATACGCAGTATTTT.